This is a list of T cell receptor beta chains from one sample in a study of cytomegalovirus exposure and HLA in healthy donors. Clones were read by immunoSEQ multiplex PCR, and TCRdb kept only the in-frame ones, dropping some. The sample carries some 70,000 clones, approximately 80% recorded once. The specimen was PBMCs. These receptors all stem from a man younger than 35 in good health and CMV-seronegative. Each CDR3 is given with its conserved first and last residue. A D gene is named only where the DNA matches it firmly. The size entry is marked missing in some rows and otherwise reads once, few, many or a size class.

D gene	V gene	clone size	J gene	CDR3 DNA	CDR3 protein
-	TRBV2	-	TRBJ2-7	TGTGCCAGCAGTGACCCGGGGGGCCGAGACGAGCAGTACTTC	CASSDPGGRDEQYF
TRBD2	TRBV4-1	-	TRBJ2-2	TGCGCCAGCAGCGTACTAGCGGGGGGCCGTAACGGGGAGCTGTTTTTT	CASSVLAGGRNGELFF
TRBD2	TRBV7-2	-	TRBJ2-5	TGTGCCAGCAGCCGAGGGTGGGGACTAGCATCCTCCGAGACCCAGTACTTC	CASSRGWGLASSETQYF
-	TRBV7-9	-	TRBJ1-2	TGTGCCAGCAGCTTAGGCTTACAGGACGTTGGCTACACCTTC	CASSLGLQDVGYTF
-	TRBV7-2	-	TRBJ1-1	TGTGCCAGCAGCCCCCCAGGGGTAGGGAACACTGAAGCTTTCTTT	CASSPPGVGNTEAFF
-	TRBV6-1	once	TRBJ2-1	TGTGCCAGCAGTGAAGAGGCGGGGCTGAAGCAGTTCTTC	CASSEEAGLKQFF
TRBD2	TRBV9	-	TRBJ2-5	TGTGCCAGCAGCGTAGCGGCTTTGGGACTAGCGGGCTTAGAGACCCAGTACTTC	CASSVAALGLAGLETQYF
-	TRBV9	-	TRBJ2-1	TGTGCCAGCAGCGTTGGGGGGAGGAGCCACAATGAGCAGTTCTTC	CASSVGGRSHNEQFF
TRBD2	TRBV2	-	TRBJ2-5	TGTGCCAGCAGTGCCGGACTAGCGGGGGGGGATCACGAGACCCAGTACTTC	CASSAGLAGGDHETQYF
-	TRBV2	-	TRBJ2-6	TGTGCCAGCAGTTTACAGTTCTCTGGGGCCAACGTCCTGACTTTC	CASSLQFSGANVLTF
TRBD2	TRBV5-1	-	TRBJ2-7	TGCGCCAGCAGCGAAAGACTAGCGGGGAATTACGAGCAGTACTTC	CASSERLAGNYEQYF
TRBD1	TRBV11-2	-	TRBJ2-5	TGTGCCAGCAGCTTGGGACAGTACCAAGAGACCCAGTACTTC	CASSLGQYQETQYF
-	TRBV18	once	TRBJ1-2	TGTGCCAGCTCACCCGACCCAGCGGCGGTCTATGGCTACACCTTC	CASSPDPAAVYGYTF
-	TRBV12-5	-	TRBJ1-2	TGTGCTAGTGGTTCCCCGACAGATCCGAGAGGCTACACCTTC	CASGSPTDPRGYTF
-	TRBV7-2	-	TRBJ2-1	TGTGCCAGCAGCTTAGGCTTACAGTCCGATGAGCAGTTCTTC	CASSLGLQSDEQFF
TRBD2	TRBV7-6	-	TRBJ2-3	TGTGCCAGCAGCCCTATAGCGGGGGACCACACAGATACGCAGTATTTT	CASSPIAGDHTDTQYF
TRBD1	TRBV2	-	TRBJ1-6	TGTGCCACCGATACAGGGGGTAATTCACCCCTCCACTTT	CATDTGGNSPLHF
-	TRBV4-3	once	TRBJ1-5	TGCGCCAGCAGCCCACAGGTCTGGGGCAATCAGCCCCAGCATTTT	CASSPQVWGNQPQHF
-	TRBV7-3	-	TRBJ2-7	TGTGCCAGCAGCCCCAGGGGCGCGGGCTACGAGCAGTACTTC	CASSPRGAGYEQYF
-	TRBV19	-	TRBJ1-1	TGTGCCAGTATCTCCCGATGGGCACCACCGCTGGGAGCTTTCTTT	CASISRWAPPLGAFF
TRBD1	TRBV29-1	-	TRBJ2-1	TGCAGCGGGCGACAGGGCTCCTACAATGAGCAGTTCTTC	CSGRQGSYNEQFF
TRBD2	TRBV14	-	TRBJ2-1	TGTGCCAGCAGCCAAGGATTCGGGGGGTTAGGGGCCTACAATGAGCAGTTCTTC	CASSQGFGGLGAYNEQFF
-	TRBV6-5	-	TRBJ1-2	TGTGCCAGCAGTTACCTGGGGGGAGGCTACACCTTC	CASSYLGGGYTF
TRBD1	TRBV4-2	once	TRBJ2-5	TGTGCCAGCAGCCAAGATCGGACAGGGTTGCTAATCGGCGAAGAGACCCAGTACTTC	CASSQDRTGLLIGEETQYF
TRBD1	TRBV6-6	-	TRBJ2-1	TGTGCCAGCAGTTACTCGACAGGGGGGAGGAGTGAGCAGTTCTTC	CASSYSTGGRSEQFF
-	TRBV9	-	TRBJ2-1	TGTGCCAGCAGCCGAATTAACGGGTTTGAGCAGTTCTTC	CASSRINGFEQFF
TRBD2	TRBV19	-	TRBJ2-3	TGTGCCAGTACCCCGTGGGGGGGTTCGGGCCGCACAGATACGCAGTATTTT	CASTPWGGSGRTDTQYF
-	TRBV5-1	-	TRBJ1-2	TGCGCCAGCAGCTTGGAGCGGGCCTATGGCTACACCTTC	CASSLERAYGYTF
TRBD2	TRBV5-1	once	TRBJ2-5	TGCGCCAGCAGCTTGGCCCCTAGCGGGGGGGCACAAGAGACCCAGTACTTC	CASSLAPSGGAQETQYF
TRBD1	TRBV7-8	-	TRBJ1-3	TGTGCCAGCAGCCGGGACAGGGGAGATGGAAACACCATATATTTT	CASSRDRGDGNTIYF
TRBD2	TRBV7-6	once	TRBJ2-3	TGTGCCAGCAGCTTAGGGGCGGGGGGTGGCACAGATACGCAGTATTTT	CASSLGAGGGTDTQYF
-	TRBV27	-	TRBJ2-4	TGTGCCAGCAAGACCCTCACCCCCGACCTAGCCAAAAACATTCGGTACTTC	CASKTLTPDLAKNIRYF
-	TRBV2	-	TRBJ2-2	TGTGCCAGCAGTCCGGGCACCGGGGAGCTGTTTTTT	CASSPGTGELFF
-	TRBV13	-	TRBJ1-2	TGTGCCAGCAGCTTTAAGGGGCGACTGGCCGGCTACACCTTC	CASSFKGRLAGYTF
TRBD2	TRBV7-3	-	TRBJ2-7	TGTGCCAGCAGCTCGGGACTACCCGGCGAGCAGTACTTC	CASSSGLPGEQYF
TRBD1	TRBV5-1	few	TRBJ2-7	TGCGCCAGCAGCTCGTTCGGGACAGGGACCTACGAGCAGTACTTC	CASSSFGTGTYEQYF
TRBD1	TRBV5-4	-	TRBJ1-2	TGTGCCAGCAGCTTGGCCGGGACAGGGGTTCGTACTGGCTACACCTTC	CASSLAGTGVRTGYTF
TRBD1	TRBV5-1	-	TRBJ1-4	TGCGCCAGCAGCTTGGAGGGACAGAGGGCCAATGAAAAACTGTTTTTT	CASSLEGQRANEKLFF
TRBD1	TRBV10-3	-	TRBJ2-7	TGTGCCACCTTCGACAGGGGAACCTACGAGCAGTACTTC	CATFDRGTYEQYF
-	TRBV11-2	-	TRBJ1-4	TGTGCCAGCAGCTCTCGGACAGCTAATAATGAAAAACTGTTTTTT	CASSSRTANNEKLFF
TRBD1	TRBV5-5	-	TRBJ1-3	TGTGCCAGCAGCTTGGAGTGGGGCGCAGGGGGTTCTGGAAACACCATATATTTT	CASSLEWGAGGSGNTIYF
-	TRBV7-2	-	TRBJ1-1	TGTGCCAGCAGCTTAGTTGTGGGGGGTGGCACTGAAGCTTTCTTT	CASSLVVGGGTEAFF
TRBD1	TRBV19	-	TRBJ1-1	TGTGCCAGTAGTACAAGGACAGGGGGCACTGAAGCTTTCTTT	CASSTRTGGTEAFF
-	TRBV30	-	TRBJ2-3	TGTGCCTGGAGTCGGACATACACAGATACGCAGTATTTT	CAWSRTYTDTQYF
-	TRBV30	-	TRBJ2-7	TGTGCCTGGAGTACATACTACGAGCAGTACTTC	CAWSTYYEQYF
-	TRBV6-7	-	TRBJ2-2	TGTGCCAGCAGTTATCAGGGGCCAGGCGGGGAGCTGTTTTTT	CASSYQGPGGELFF
-	TRBV9	-	TRBJ1-6	TGTGCCAGCAGCGTAGGGATGGCGGATCATTCACCCCTCCACTTT	CASSVGMADHSPLHF
-	TRBV7-9	-	TRBJ1-3	TGTGCCAGCAGCCTCCGAAGGGACATGGGCTCTGGAAACACCATATATTTT	CASSLRRDMGSGNTIYF
TRBD2	TRBV5-1	-	TRBJ2-1	TGCGCCAGCAGCTGGAAGGCGAGCGGGGGCCTCTACAATGAGCAGTTCTTC	CASSWKASGGLYNEQFF
TRBD2	TRBV10-3	-	TRBJ2-5	TGTGCCATCAGTGACGGTACTAGCGGGGCCGAGACCCAGTACTTC	CAISDGTSGAETQYF
-	TRBV7-2	-	TRBJ1-5	TGTGCCAGCAGCTTATTCAGGTCGGGGAGACAGCCCCAGCATTTT	CASSLFRSGRQPQHF
-	TRBV28	-	TRBJ1-4	TGTGCCAGCAGTGACCCGGGGGGATCGACTAATGAAAAACTGTTTTTT	CASSDPGGSTNEKLFF
TRBD2	TRBV7-2	-	TRBJ2-1	TGTGCCAGCAGCCCTGACGTGGGACTAGCGGGGGTCAATGAGCAGTTCTTC	CASSPDVGLAGVNEQFF
-	TRBV28	-	TRBJ1-4	TGTGCCAGCAGCCCTGAGGGCTTGGGGAATGAAAAACTGTTTTTT	CASSPEGLGNEKLFF
TRBD2	TRBV7-2	few	TRBJ2-5	TGTGCCAGCAACCGGGGCGGGGGTTTCCAAGAGACCCAGTACTTC	CASNRGGGFQETQYF
-	TRBV6-1	few	TRBJ2-5	TGTGCCAGCAGTGAAGGGGGGGGACATAAGGAGACCCAGTACTTC	CASSEGGGHKETQYF